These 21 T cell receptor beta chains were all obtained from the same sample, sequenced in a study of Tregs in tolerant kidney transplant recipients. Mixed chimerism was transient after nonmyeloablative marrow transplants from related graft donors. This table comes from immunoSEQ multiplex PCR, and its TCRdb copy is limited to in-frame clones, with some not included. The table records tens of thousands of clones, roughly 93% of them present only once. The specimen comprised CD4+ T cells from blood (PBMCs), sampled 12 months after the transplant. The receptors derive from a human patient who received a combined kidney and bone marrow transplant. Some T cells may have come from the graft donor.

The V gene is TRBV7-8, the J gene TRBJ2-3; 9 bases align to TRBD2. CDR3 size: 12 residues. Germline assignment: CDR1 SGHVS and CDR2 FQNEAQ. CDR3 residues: CSGGRAADTQYF. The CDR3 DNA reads TGTTCAGGCGGGAGGGCCGCAGATACGCAGTATTTT.

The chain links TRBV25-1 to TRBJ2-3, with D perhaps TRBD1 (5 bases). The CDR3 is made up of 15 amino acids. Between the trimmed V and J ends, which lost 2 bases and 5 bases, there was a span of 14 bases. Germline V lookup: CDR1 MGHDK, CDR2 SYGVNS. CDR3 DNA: TGTGCCAGCAGTGAAGTCAGGGTGATTGGAGATACGCAGTATTTT. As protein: CASSEVRVIGDTQYF.

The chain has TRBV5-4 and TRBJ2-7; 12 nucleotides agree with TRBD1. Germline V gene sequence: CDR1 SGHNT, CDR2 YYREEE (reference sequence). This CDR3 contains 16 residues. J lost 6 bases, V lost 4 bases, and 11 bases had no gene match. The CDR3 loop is CASSGTGGAASGEQYF. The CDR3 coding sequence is TGTGCCAGCAGCGGGACAGGGGGCGCGGCGTCCGGCGAGCAGTACTTC.

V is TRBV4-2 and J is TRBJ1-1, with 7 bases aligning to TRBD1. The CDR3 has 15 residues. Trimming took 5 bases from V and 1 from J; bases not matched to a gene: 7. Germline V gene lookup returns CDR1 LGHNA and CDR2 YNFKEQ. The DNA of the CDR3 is TGTGCCAGCAGCACACAGGGGTGGGGGAACACTGAAGCTTTCTTT. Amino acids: CASSTQGWGNTEAFF.

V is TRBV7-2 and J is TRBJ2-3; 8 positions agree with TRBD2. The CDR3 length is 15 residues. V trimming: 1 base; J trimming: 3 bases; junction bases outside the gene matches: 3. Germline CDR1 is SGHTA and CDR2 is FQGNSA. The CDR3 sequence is CASSLERGRTDTQYF. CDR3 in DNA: TGTGCCAGCAGCTTAGAGCGCGGGAGGACAGATACGCAGTATTTT.

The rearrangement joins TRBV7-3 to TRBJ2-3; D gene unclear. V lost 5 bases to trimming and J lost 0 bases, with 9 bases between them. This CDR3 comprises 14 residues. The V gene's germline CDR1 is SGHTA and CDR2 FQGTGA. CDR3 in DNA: TGTGCCAGCAGCCTAAGGGCTAGCACAGATACGCAGTATTTT. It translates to CASSLRASTDTQYF.

The CDR3 DNA is TGTGCCAGCAGGTTCAGGGGGCTGGGTACCGGGGAGCTGTTTTTT. Translating gives CASRFRGLGTGELFF. The chain is built from TRBV7-2 and TRBJ2-2, with 8 bases lining up with TRBD1. V was pared by 6 bases and J by 5 bases, with 8 bases of the junction left unmatched. Germline V gene lookup returns CDR1 SGHTA and CDR2 FQGNSA. CDR3 length: 15 amino acids.

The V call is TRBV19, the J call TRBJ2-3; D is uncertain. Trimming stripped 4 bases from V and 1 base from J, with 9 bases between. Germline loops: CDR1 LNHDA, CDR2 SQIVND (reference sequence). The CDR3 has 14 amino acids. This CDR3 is CASSTRPGTDTQYF. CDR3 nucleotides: TGTGCCAGTAGTACCCGCCCGGGCACAGATACGCAGTATTTT.

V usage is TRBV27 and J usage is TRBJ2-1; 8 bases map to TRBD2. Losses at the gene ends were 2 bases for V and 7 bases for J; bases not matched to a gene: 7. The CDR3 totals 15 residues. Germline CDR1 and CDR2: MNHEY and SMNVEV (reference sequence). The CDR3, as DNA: TGTGCCAGCAGTTTAAACGGGAGGGCCATAAATGAGCAGTTCTTC. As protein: CASSLNGRAINEQFF.

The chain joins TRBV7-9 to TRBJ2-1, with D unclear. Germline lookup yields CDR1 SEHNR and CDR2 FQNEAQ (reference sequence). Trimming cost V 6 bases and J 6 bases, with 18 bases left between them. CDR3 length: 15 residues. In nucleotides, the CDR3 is TGTGCCAGCAGAATGTTAGGCGGTACCGGCAATGAGCAGTTCTTC. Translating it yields CASRMLGGTGNEQFF.

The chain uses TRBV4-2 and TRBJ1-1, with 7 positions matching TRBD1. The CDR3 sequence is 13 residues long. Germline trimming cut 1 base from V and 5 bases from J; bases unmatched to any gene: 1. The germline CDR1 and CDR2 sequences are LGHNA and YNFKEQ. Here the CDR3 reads CASSQGRGTEAFF. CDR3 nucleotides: TGTGCCAGCAGCCAAGGCAGGGGGACTGAAGCTTTCTTT.

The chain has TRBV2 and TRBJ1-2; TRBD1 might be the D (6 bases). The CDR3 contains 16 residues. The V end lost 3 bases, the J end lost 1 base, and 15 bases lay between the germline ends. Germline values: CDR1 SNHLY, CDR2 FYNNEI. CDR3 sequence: CASSDLGGGFNYGYTF. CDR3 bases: TGTGCCAGCAGTGATTTGGGTGGGGGCTTTAACTATGGCTACACCTTC. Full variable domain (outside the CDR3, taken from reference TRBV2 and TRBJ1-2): EPEVTQTPSHQVTQMGQEVILRCVPISNHLYFYWYRQILGQKVEFLVSFYNNEISEKSEIFDDQFSVERPDGSNFTLKIRSTKLEDSAMYFCASSDLGGGFNYGYTFGSGTRLTVV.

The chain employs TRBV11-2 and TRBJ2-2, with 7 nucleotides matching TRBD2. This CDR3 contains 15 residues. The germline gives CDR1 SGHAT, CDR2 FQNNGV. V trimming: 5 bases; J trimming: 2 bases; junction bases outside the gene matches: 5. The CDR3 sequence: CASSTRGDNTGELFF. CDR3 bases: TGTGCCAGCAGCACCCGGGGGGACAACACCGGGGAGCTGTTTTTT.

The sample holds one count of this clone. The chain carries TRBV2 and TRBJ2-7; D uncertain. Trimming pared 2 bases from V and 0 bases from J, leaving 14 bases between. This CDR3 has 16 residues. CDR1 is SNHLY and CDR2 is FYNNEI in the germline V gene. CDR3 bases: TGTGCCAGCAGTGAAACGGTACAGTCGAGCTCCTACGAGCAGTACTTC. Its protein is CASSETVQSSSYEQYF.

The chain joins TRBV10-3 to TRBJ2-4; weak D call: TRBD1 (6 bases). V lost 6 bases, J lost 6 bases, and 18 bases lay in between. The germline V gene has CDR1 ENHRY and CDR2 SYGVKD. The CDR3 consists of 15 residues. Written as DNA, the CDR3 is TGTGCCATCAGCCGGGACGGACAGACGGCAAACATTCAGTACTTC. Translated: CAISRDGQTANIQYF.

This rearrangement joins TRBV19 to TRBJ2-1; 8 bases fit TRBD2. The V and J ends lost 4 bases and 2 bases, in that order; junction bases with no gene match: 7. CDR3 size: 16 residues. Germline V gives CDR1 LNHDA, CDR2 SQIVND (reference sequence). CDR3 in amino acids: CASSTRIGGAYNEQFF. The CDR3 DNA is TGTGCCAGTAGTACGCGGATCGGGGGGGCCTACAATGAGCAGTTCTTC.

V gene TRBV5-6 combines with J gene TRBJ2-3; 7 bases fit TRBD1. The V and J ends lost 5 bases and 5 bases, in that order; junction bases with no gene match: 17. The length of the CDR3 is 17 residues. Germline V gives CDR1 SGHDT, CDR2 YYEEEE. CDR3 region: CASRLYRGFPNKDTQYF. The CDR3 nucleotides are TGTGCCAGCAGATTATACAGGGGATTCCCTAACAAAGATACGCAGTATTTT.

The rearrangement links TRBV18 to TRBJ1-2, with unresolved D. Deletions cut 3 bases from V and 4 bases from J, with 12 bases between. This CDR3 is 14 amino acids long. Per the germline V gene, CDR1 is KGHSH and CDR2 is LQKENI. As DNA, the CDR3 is TGTGCCAGCTCACCTGGTTGGGCGCGCTATGGCTACACCTTC. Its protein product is CASSPGWARYGYTF.

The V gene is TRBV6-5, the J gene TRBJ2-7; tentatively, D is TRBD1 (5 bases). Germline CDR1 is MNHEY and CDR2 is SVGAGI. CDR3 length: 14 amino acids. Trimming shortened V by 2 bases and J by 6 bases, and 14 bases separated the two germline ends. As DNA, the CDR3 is TGTGCCAGCAGTTACGCGTTCAGGGCGCGCGAGCAGTACTTC. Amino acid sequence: CASSYAFRAREQYF.

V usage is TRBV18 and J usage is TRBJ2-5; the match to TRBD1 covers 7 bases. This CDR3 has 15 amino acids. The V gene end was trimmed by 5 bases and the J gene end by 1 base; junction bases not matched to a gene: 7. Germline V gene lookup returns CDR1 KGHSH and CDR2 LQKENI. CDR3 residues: CASSSLRDSQETQYF. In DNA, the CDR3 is TGTGCCAGCTCATCCCTCCGGGACAGCCAAGAGACCCAGTACTTC.

The CDR3 loop is CASSNTGQPQHF. The CDR3 DNA sequence: TGTGCCAGCAGCAACACGGGTCAGCCCCAGCATTTT. This rearrangement joins TRBV13 to TRBJ1-5; no clear D. The CDR3 extends over 12 amino acids. Deletions cut 5 bases from V and 6 bases from J, with 8 bases between. Germline-derived CDR1 and CDR2 are PRHDT and FYEKMQ (reference sequence).